These 5 T cell receptor beta chains share one sample of origin, sequenced in a study of blood T cells in healthy people across ages. Through a sample-barcoded 5' primer and a J-beta primer mix, a second PCR was run for 7 to 11 cycles. A single record per CDR3 protein comes from TCRdb applying MiXCR to the 5' RACE reads. This sample has around 970,000 distinct CDR3 sequences; roughly 47% occur once, and the top ten carry over 20%. The material sequenced was blood. The receptors come from a woman in her sixties or seventies in good health.

The chain has TRBV14 and TRBJ2-5, with D hard to call. The CDR3 totals 15 residues. The V and J ends lost 1 base and 5 bases respectively, with 14 bases between them. CDR1 is SGHDN, CDR2 FVKESK, per germline. CDR3 sequence: CASSQGGVPTETQYF. The CDR3 DNA sequence: TGTGCCAGCAGCCAAGGGGGTGTTCCAACGGAGACCCAGTACTTC.

The genes are TRBV28 and TRBJ2-3; 11 bases fit TRBD2. The CDR3 contains 17 residues. The V segment lost 4 bases and the J segment 0 bases; nucleotides outside the gene matches: 6. Germline V gene sequence: CDR1 MDHEN, CDR2 SYDVKM. The CDR3 coding sequence is TGTGCCAGCAGTTCACCTCGACTAGCGGGGAGCACAGATACGCAGTATTTT. Amino acids: CASSSPRLAGSTDTQYF.

In this sample, this clonotype turned up a few times. The CDR3 region has the DNA TGTGCCAGCAGCTTTGGGACTAGCGGGGGCGTGTACTTC. It is translated as CASSFGTSGGVYF. This chain joins TRBV7-2 and TRBJ2-7; TRBD2 matches at 14 bases. CDR1 is SGHTA and CDR2 is FQGNSA in the germline V gene. The CDR3 runs 13 residues. V trimming: 3 bases; J trimming: 12 bases; junction bases outside the gene matches: 4.

This CDR3 reads CASSVDRGGEKLFF. The CDR3 DNA follows: TGTGCCAGCAGCGTGGACAGGGGTGGTGAAAAACTGTTTTTT. The chain links TRBV5-8 to TRBJ1-4; 9 bases line up with TRBD1. CDR3 length: 14 residues. Unmatched junction bases numbered 5, after V lost 4 bases and J lost 7 bases. CDR1 and CDR2 from the germline V gene are SGHTS and YDEGEE. The full variable domain, completed using reference TRBV5-8 and TRBJ1-4, is EAGVTQSPTHLIKTRGQQATLRCSPISGHTSVYWYQQALGLGLQFLLWYDEGEERNRGNFPPRFSGRQFPNYSSELNVNALELEDSALYLCASSVDRGGEKLFFGSGTQLSVL.

Only one count was recorded for this clonotype. This chain joins TRBV7-9 and TRBJ2-4, with 8 positions matching TRBD1. After removal of 3 bases from V and 0 bases from J, the junction contained 4 bases not matched to a gene. Germline V gives CDR1 SEHNR, CDR2 FQNEAQ (reference sequence). The CDR3 consists of 16 residues. CDR3 protein: CASSFGTGIAKNIQYF. DNA of the CDR3: TGTGCCAGCAGCTTCGGGACAGGTATAGCCAAAAACATTCAGTACTTC.